The clone carrying this T cell receptor beta chain was seen more than once but under ten times. The antigen remains unidentified. Germline CDR1 and CDR2: SGHNT and YENEEA. With 4 bases removed from V and 2 bases from J, the gap between germline ends came to 21 bases. There are 17 residues in the CDR3. These data are taken from a study of T-cell reconstitution after alpha-beta-depleted transplantation in children. Regarding the study as a whole: Surviving recipient T cells and thymic progenitors produced the high day-60 TCRbeta diversity seen in some patients.

The authors prepared the TCRbeta library with unique molecular identifiers. One entry per CDR3 protein, called by TCRdb with MiXCR from the PCR reads. The sample comprises 800,000 to 1,000,000 distinct CDR3 sequences, about 29% of which are singletons, and roughly 31% rests with the top ten. The sequences come from PBMCs, mostly from graft donor cells, collected 360 days after TCRalphabeta/CD19-depleted stem cell transplant. The chain uses TRBV11-3 and TRBJ2-7; D perhaps matches TRBD2 (5 bases). The TCR originated in a boy in the first two years of life who had a stem cell transplant for SCID, so the T cells may come from the graft donor. The chain's CDR3 is CASSSGWGAAETYEQYF. CDR3 bases: TGTGCCAGCAGCTCCGGCTGGGGAGCGGCGGAAACCTACGAGCAGTACTTC.